The 11 T cell receptor beta chains below all came from one sample that was sequenced in a study of metastatic and nonmetastatic thyroid tumors. Nobody among the patients had been given any treatment before thyroid surgery. TCRdb reanalyzed the PCR reads via MiXCR. This sample has approximately 3,100 clones; more than 30% occur once, and the top ten carry around 20%. Material for sequencing was tumor tissue. These TCRs come from a female donor with papillary thyroid cancer or a benign thyroid nodule (not recorded which). Some clones in this sample may be carry-over from other donors' samples.

This chain links TRBV20-1 with TRBJ2-5, with 9 bases matching TRBD1. V trimming: 1 base; J trimming: 0 bases; junction bases outside the gene matches: 6. This CDR3 region has 16 residues. CDR1 and CDR2 from the germline V gene are DFQATT and SNEGSKA (reference sequence). The CDR3 spells CSARGDRDRDQETQYF. CDR3 coding DNA: TGCAGTGCTAGAGGCGACCGGGACAGGGACCAAGAGACCCAGTACTTC.

In this sample, this clone turned up a few times. J is TRBJ2-3 and V is TRBV19; D possibly matches TRBD1 or TRBD2 (7 bases each). This CDR3 comprises 14 residues. CDR1 is LNHDA and CDR2 is SQIVND in the germline V gene (reference sequence). Between the trimmed V and J ends, which lost 5 bases and 6 bases, there was a span of 15 bases. CDR3 in DNA: TGTGCCAGTAGTCCCCAGGGGGGGAGGGATACGCAGTATTTT. This gives the protein CASSPQGGRDTQYF. Combining the CDR3 with reference TRBV19 and TRBJ2-3 gives the whole variable domain DGGITQSPKYLFRKEGQNVTLSCEQNLNHDAMYWYRQDPGQGLRLIYYSQIVNDFQKGDIAEGYSVSREKKESFPLTVTSAQKNPTAFYLCASSPQGGRDTQYFGPGTRLTVL.

To note about this clone: The germline gene is not matched at one end of the junction; a read error may be the cause. CDR3 bases: TGTGCCAGCAGCTTAGACCAGGGTGCTGGGTCCAACGTCCTGACTTTC. Protein sequence: CASSLDQGAGSNVLTF. V gene TRBV7-8 combines with J gene TRBJ2-6; tentative D call: TRBD1 (5 bases). Germline CDR1 SGHVS, CDR2 FQNEAQ. The CDR3 loop spans 16 amino acids.

The genes are TRBV19 and TRBJ1-2; 7 bases agree with TRBD1. The germline gives CDR1 LNHDA, CDR2 SQIVND (reference sequence). V lost 4 bases to trimming and J lost 4 bases; unmatched junction nucleotides: 9. The CDR3 loop spans 15 amino acids. The CDR3 spells CASSRFKQGSYGYTF. The CDR3 region has the DNA TGTGCCAGTAGTAGATTCAAACAGGGGTCCTATGGCTACACCTTC.

This clone has just a few counts. The rearrangement links TRBV7-9 to TRBJ2-5; perhaps TRBD1 as D (6 bases). Trimming took off 6 bases at V and 5 bases at J, with 10 bases between the two ends. The CDR3 totals 12 residues. CDR1 and CDR2 from the germline V gene are SEHNR and FQNEAQ (reference sequence). CDR3 amino acids: CASSPRGETQYF. The DNA of the CDR3 is TGTGCCAGCAGTCCTAGGGGGGAGACCCAGTACTTC.

This clone was seen more than once but under ten times. The CDR3 DNA is TGTGCCAGCAGTTTTGGGAGCCCCGGGAGCACTGAAGCTTTCTTT. It translates to CASSFGSPGSTEAFF. This chain connects TRBV27 to TRBJ1-1; the D is unclear. This CDR3 region has 15 residues. Deletions cut 3 bases from V and 4 bases from J, with 15 bases between. Germline CDR1 and CDR2: MNHEY and SMNVEV (reference sequence).

In DNA form, the CDR3 reads TGTGCCAGCAGCTTAGATTATGGGGACTACAATGAGCAGTTCTTC. As protein: CASSLDYGDYNEQFF. The chain uses TRBV7-8 and TRBJ2-1; no definite D call. Trimming took 1 base from V and 3 from J, leaving 10 bases between them. Germline V gene sequence: CDR1 SGHVS, CDR2 FQNEAQ. The CDR3 consists of 15 residues.

There are a few counts of this clone. J is TRBJ1-1 and V is TRBV30, with a possible D match to TRBD1 (6 bases). This CDR3 is built from 13 residues. Germline V lookup: CDR1 GTSNPN, CDR2 SVGIG (reference sequence). The V and J ends lost 0 bases and 7 bases respectively, with 12 bases between them. Written as DNA, the CDR3 is TGTGCCTGGAGTGTCGGCAGGGGAAGTGAAGCTTTCTTT. It encodes CAWSVGRGSEAFF.

This clone showed up just a few times. J is TRBJ1-5 and V is TRBV6-1; perhaps TRBD1 as D (6 bases). This CDR3 region has 13 residues. Looked up from germline, CDR1 is MNHNS and CDR2 is SASEGT. V gave up 6 bases and J gave up 7 bases, with 13 bases separating them. Written as DNA, the CDR3 is TGTGCCAGCAGGGAACAGGGAGGGCAGCCCCAGCATTTT. It codes for CASREQGGQPQHF.

This clone was recorded a few times. The chain links TRBV6-5 to TRBJ2-1; 10 bases agree with TRBD2. Germline CDR1 reads MNHEY; CDR2 reads SVGAGI. The CDR3 totals 16 residues. With 0 bases clipped from V and 3 bases from J, the junction kept 2 bases outside the gene matches. CDR3 protein: CASSYSTSGIYNEQFF. In DNA form, the CDR3 reads TGTGCCAGCAGTTACTCAACTAGCGGGATCTACAATGAGCAGTTCTTC.

The V call is TRBV19, the J call TRBJ1-1, with 7 bases identical to TRBD1. V trimming: 3 bases; J trimming: 4 bases; junction bases outside the gene matches: 8. CDR1 is LNHDA, CDR2 SQIVND, per germline (reference sequence). The CDR3 length is 15 residues. CDR3 sequence reads: CASSISDRVRTEAFF. CDR3 DNA: TGTGCCAGTAGTATCTCTGACAGGGTGCGCACTGAAGCTTTCTTT. Full variable domain (rest looked up from reference TRBV19 and TRBJ1-1): DGGITQSPKYLFRKEGQNVTLSCEQNLNHDAMYWYRQDPGQGLRLIYYSQIVNDFQKGDIAEGYSVSREKKESFPLTVTSAQKNPTAFYLCASSISDRVRTEAFFGQGTRLTVV.